Sequencing of this T cell receptor (beta chain) was carried out in a study of blood T cell repertoires in COVID-19. Germline CDR1 reads SNHLY; CDR2 reads FYNNEI. Trimming removed 2 bases at V and 1 base at J, with 12 bases between. The CDR3 extends over 15 amino acids. Original data processing: Estimation of nucleated cell counts was performed using reference gene primer amplification. The method was immunoSEQ multiplex PCR; TCRdb's version includes in-frame clones alone and lacks a portion of them. The V and J calls and clone size are taken from that table; D and trimming were inferred from the DNA. Of 150,000 to 200,000 clones detected, 70% to 90% appear once; the ten largest clones hold roughly 21%.

This chain connects TRBV2 to TRBJ2-7, with unresolved D. Specimen: peripheral blood. The TCR was taken from a man in his 60s with active or convalescent COVID-19. In DNA form, the CDR3 reads TGTGCCAGCAGTGAAACTCAAACAGTATCCTACGAGCAGTACTTC. Translating gives CASSETQTVSYEQYF.